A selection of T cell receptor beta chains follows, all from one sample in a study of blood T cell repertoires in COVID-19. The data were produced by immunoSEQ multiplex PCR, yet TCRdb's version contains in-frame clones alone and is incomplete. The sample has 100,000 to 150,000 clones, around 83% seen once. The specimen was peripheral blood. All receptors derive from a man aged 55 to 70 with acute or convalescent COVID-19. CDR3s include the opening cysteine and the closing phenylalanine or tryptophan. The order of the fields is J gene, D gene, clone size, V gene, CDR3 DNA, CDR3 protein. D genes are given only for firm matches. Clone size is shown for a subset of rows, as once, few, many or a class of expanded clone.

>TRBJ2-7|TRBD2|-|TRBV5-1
TGCGCCAGCAGCCCCTCTACTAGCGGGAGCGAGCAGTACTTC
CASSPSTSGSEQYF
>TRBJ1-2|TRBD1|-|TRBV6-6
TGTGCCAGCCGCAAAGTGGGACAGGGAAATGATGGCTACACCTTC
CASRKVGQGNDGYTF
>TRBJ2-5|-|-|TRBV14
TGTGCCAGCAGCCAAGTCGGGAAGGAGACCCAGTACTTC
CASSQVGKETQYF
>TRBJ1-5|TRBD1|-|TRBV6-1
TGTGCCAGCAGTGAAGGGGACAGGGTTTTCGTGCAGCCCCAGCATTTT
CASSEGDRVFVQPQHF
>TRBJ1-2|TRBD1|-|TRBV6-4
TGTGCCAGCAGTGTACCGGGACAGGGCTATGGCTACACCTTC
CASSVPGQGYGYTF
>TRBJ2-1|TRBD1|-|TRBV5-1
TGCGCCAGCGGACCCGGGACAGCCGGTACCGGGCAGTTCTTC
CASGPGTAGTGQFF
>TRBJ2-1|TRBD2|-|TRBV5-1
TGCGCCAGCAGCCTCCCGGGGGGGGGCCAGCTGAATGAGCAGTTCTTC
CASSLPGGGQLNEQFF
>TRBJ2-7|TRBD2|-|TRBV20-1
TGCAGTGCTAGTGGTCTAGCGGGAACCTACGAGCAGTACTTC
CSASGLAGTYEQYF
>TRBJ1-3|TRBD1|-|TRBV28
TGTGCCAGCAGAACAGGGGGCGCGGGAAACACCATATATTTT
CASRTGGAGNTIYF
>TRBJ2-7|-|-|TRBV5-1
TGCGCCAGCAGTCGGGGGACTTCCGAAGCCTACGAGCAGTACTTC
CASSRGTSEAYEQYF
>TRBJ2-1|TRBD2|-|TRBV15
TGTGCCACCAGCCCCGTACTAGCGCCCGATGAGCAGTTCTTC
CATSPVLAPDEQFF
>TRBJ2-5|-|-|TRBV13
TGTGCCAGCAGCTACGGGTCCCAAGAGACCCAGTACTTC
CASSYGSQETQYF
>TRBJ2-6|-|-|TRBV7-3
TGTGCCAGCAGCTTAATACCCAGGTCCTCTGGGGCCAACGTCCTGACTTTC
CASSLIPRSSGANVLTF
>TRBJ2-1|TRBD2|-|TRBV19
TGTGCCACCTCTTATAGCGGGGACATTTACAATGAGCAGTTCTTC
CATSYSGDIYNEQFF
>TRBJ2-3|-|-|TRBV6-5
TGTGCCAGCAGGTCCCGGGGGGCAGTTACAGATACGCAGTATTTT
CASRSRGAVTDTQYF
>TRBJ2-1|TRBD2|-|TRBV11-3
TGTGCCAGCAGCTTAGCCTTCAGCGGGAGGGCTCGGAATGAGCAGTTCTTC
CASSLAFSGRARNEQFF
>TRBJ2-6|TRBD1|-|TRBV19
TGTGCCAGTAGTATCATTGGGACAGGGGGCTTCACTGGGGCCAACGTCCTGACTTTC
CASSIIGTGGFTGANVLTF
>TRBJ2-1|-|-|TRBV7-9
TGTGCCAGCACCCTTAGCAGCGGCGGATACAATGAGCAGTTCTTC
CASTLSSGGYNEQFF
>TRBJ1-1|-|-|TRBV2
TGTGCCAGCAGTGCGGACATTCCTCTAGAGGCTTTCTTT
CASSADIPLEAFF
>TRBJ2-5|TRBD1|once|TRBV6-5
TGTGCCAGCAAGGACAGGGTTATGGAGACCCAGTACTTC
CASKDRVMETQYF
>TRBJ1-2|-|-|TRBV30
TGTGCCTGGAGTCTTGGACAGTCTGGTGGCTACACCTTC
CAWSLGQSGGYTF
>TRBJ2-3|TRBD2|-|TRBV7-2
TGTGCCAGCAGCTTATTTGGACTAGCGGCGCGAGATACGCAGTATTTT
CASSLFGLAARDTQYF
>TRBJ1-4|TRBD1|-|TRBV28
TGTGCCAGCAGTGGGCCCACAGGGGCGGGTGAAAAACTGTTTTTT
CASSGPTGAGEKLFF
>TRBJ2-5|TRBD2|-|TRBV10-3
TGTGCCATCAGGACTAGCGGGAGTGATCAAGAGACCCAGTACTTC
CAIRTSGSDQETQYF
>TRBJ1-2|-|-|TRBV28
TGTGCCAGCAGTTTGACAGGTCTCTATGGCTACACCTTC
CASSLTGLYGYTF
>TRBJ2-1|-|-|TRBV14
TGTGCCAGCAGCCAAGATCCCCGCAGGGGCGGGAGCTACAATGAGCAGTTCTTC
CASSQDPRRGGSYNEQFF
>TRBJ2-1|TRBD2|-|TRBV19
TGTGCCAGTACCTCCGCCTGGAGCGGGAGTTTGAATGAGCAGTTCTTC
CASTSAWSGSLNEQFF
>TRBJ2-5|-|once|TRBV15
TGTGCCACTAACCTGGACGGGGTTGCAGAGACCCAGTACTTC
CATNLDGVAETQYF
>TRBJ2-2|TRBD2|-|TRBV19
TGTGCCACCAGGGGACTAGCGGGAAACACCGGGGAGCTGTTTTTT
CATRGLAGNTGELFF
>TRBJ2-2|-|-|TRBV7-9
TGTGCCAGCAGCCCCATTGCAGGGGCCCCGAACACCGGGGAGCTGTTTTTT
CASSPIAGAPNTGELFF
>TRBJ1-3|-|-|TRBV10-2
TGCGCCAGCAGTAAGGGGTCCGGAGGAAACACCATATATTTT
CASSKGSGGNTIYF
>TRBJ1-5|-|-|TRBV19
TGTGCCAGTAGTTCGCTAGGGGGTGTCAATCAGCCCCAGCATTTT
CASSSLGGVNQPQHF
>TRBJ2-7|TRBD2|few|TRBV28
TGTGCCAGCAGTCCACGGACTAGCGGGAGATACGAGCAGTACTTC
CASSPRTSGRYEQYF
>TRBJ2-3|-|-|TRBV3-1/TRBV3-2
TGTGCCAGCAGCCAGCAGGGCACAGATACGCAGTATTTT
CASSQQGTDTQYF
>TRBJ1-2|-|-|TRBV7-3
TGTGCCAGCAGCTTAACTGGAGGTAACTATGGCTACACCTTC
CASSLTGGNYGYTF
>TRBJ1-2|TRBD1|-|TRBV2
TGTGCCAGCAGTGAAGCCCCGACAGGGACCTATGGCTACACCTTC
CASSEAPTGTYGYTF
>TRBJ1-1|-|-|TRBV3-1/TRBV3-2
TGTGCCAGCAGCCATGGGGGGAGCACTGAAGCTTTCTTT
CASSHGGSTEAFF
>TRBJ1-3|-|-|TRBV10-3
TGTGCCATCAGTTCTGTGGGGCAGAGCGGGAACACCATATATTTT
CAISSVGQSGNTIYF
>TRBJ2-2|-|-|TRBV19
TGTGCCAGTAGCCCCCTCCCCGGGGAGCTGTTTTTT
CASSPLPGELFF
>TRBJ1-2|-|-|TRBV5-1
TGCGCCAGCACAGTCCAGGGGAACTATGGCTACACCTTC
CASTVQGNYGYTF
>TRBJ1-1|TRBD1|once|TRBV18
TGTGCCAGCTCATTCACAGGGGCCATGAACACTGAAGCTTTCTTT
CASSFTGAMNTEAFF
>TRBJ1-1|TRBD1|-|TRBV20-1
TGCAGTGCCGCTGTCCGGACAGGGGCTTTCTTT
CSAAVRTGAFF
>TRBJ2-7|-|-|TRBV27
TGTGCCAGCAGATTGCCCCTACCCCCTTACTACGAGCAGTACTTC
CASRLPLPPYYEQYF
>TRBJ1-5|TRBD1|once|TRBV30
TGTGCCTGCCGCCCACCGGGACAGGGTTTCCAGCCCCAGCATTTT
CACRPPGQGFQPQHF
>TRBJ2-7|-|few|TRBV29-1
TGCAGCGTTAATGACGACAGAACCTACGAGCAGTACTTC
CSVNDDRTYEQYF